This TCR beta chain was retrieved from a study of blood T cell repertoires in COVID-19. The length of the CDR3 is 16 residues. The germline CDR1 and CDR2 sequences are LGHDT and YNNKEL (reference sequence). V was pared by 4 bases and J by 6 bases, with 19 bases between. The data were produced by immunoSEQ multiplex PCR, yet TCRdb's version contains in-frame clones alone and is incomplete. The table has about 260,000 clones, approximately 86% seen once. V usage is TRBV3-1 (or the pseudogene TRBV3-2) and J usage is TRBJ2-1, with D unresolved. This receptor was obtained from a man under 40 with active or convalescent COVID-19. Sequences were obtained from peripheral blood. CDR3 sequence (DNA): TGTGCCAGCAGCCCTGATGGGTTTTGGGCCCCCAATGAGCAGTTCTTC. The encoded protein is CASSPDGFWAPNEQFF.